The sequence of this TCR beta chain was determined in a study of graft-versus-host responses after intestinal transplantation. This CDR3 is 14 amino acids long. The V end lost 4 bases, the J end lost 1 base, and 10 bases lay between the germline ends. Germline-derived CDR1 and CDR2 are ENHRY and SYGVKD. Sequenced by immunoSEQ multiplex PCR; TCRdb stores in-frame clones only, minus some. The table lists about 13,000 clones, 35% to 45% of them singletons. The source is a human patient who received an intestinal transplant. The sample in question was alloreactive CD4+ T cells from a mixed lymphocyte reaction culture, obtained before intestinal transplant. Subset of the sample: CFSE-low proliferating T cells sorted from roughly six-day pre-transplant mixed lymphocyte reaction (GvH or HvG direction). The chain links TRBV10-3 to TRBJ1-1; D is unresolved. CDR3 in amino acids: CAISGLQSNTEAFF. In DNA form, the CDR3 reads TGTGCCATCAGTGGGCTACAGTCGAACACTGAAGCTTTCTTT.